One and the same sample provided the 32 T cell receptor beta chains below, sequenced in a study of cytomegalovirus exposure and HLA in healthy donors. The PCR had 60 Vbeta and 13 Jbeta primers. Assay: immunoSEQ multiplex PCR; the TCRdb copy retains only in-frame clones and omits some. This sample yields a few hundred thousand clones, of which approximately 81% are seen a single time; roughly 7.4% belongs to the top ten. Sequencing input: PBMCs. The receptors were gathered from a woman aged 60 to 75 in good health and CMV-seropositive.

The rearrangement links TRBV28 to TRBJ2-3, with D perhaps TRBD1 (6 bases). This CDR3 comprises 17 residues. V was shortened by 5 bases and J by 4 bases, with 22 bases between the two germline ends. The germline gives CDR1 MDHEN, CDR2 SYDVKM. The CDR3 DNA reads TGTGCCAGCAGTAGACTTCTTTACAGGGCCCCCGCAGATACGCAGTATTTT. Translation: CASSRLLYRAPADTQYF.

V is TRBV28 and J is TRBJ2-3; 10 bases are a match to TRBD2. J gave up 2 bases and V 3 bases, and 2 bases lay outside the gene matches. This CDR3 region has 15 residues. Germline V gene lookup returns CDR1 MDHEN and CDR2 SYDVKM. The DNA of the CDR3 is TGTGCCAGCAGTTTTAGCGGGAGGTTCACAGATACGCAGTATTTT. Encoded protein: CASSFSGRFTDTQYF.

V and J are TRBV18 and TRBJ2-7; no clear D. V was shortened by 3 bases and J by 0 bases, with 9 bases between the two germline ends. CDR1 and CDR2 from the germline V gene are KGHSH and LQKENI. The CDR3 covers 14 residues. In DNA form, the CDR3 reads TGTGCCAGCTCACCTGTCCAGGTCTCCTACGAGCAGTACTTC. Translated: CASSPVQVSYEQYF.

This rearrangement joins TRBV5-1 to TRBJ2-7; TRBD2 is a possible D gene (6 bases). V lost 5 bases to trimming and J lost 6 bases, with 9 bases between them. Germline V CDR1 and CDR2: SGHRS, YFSETQ. This CDR3 is 11 amino acids long. Written as DNA, the CDR3 is TGCGCCAGCAGACTGGGACTCGAGCAGTACTTC. Translated, it gives CASRLGLEQYF.

This clone appeared a single time. V and J are TRBV6-1 and TRBJ1-1; TRBD1 might be the D (6 bases). Trimming removed 0 bases at V and 8 bases at J, with 16 bases between. The length of the CDR3 is 15 residues. Germline V gives CDR1 MNHNS, CDR2 SASEGT. Here the CDR3 DNA reads TGTGCCAGCAGTGAAGCCCGGGCAGGGGCTGGGGAAGCTTTCTTT. Amino acid sequence: CASSEARAGAGEAFF.

The chain joins TRBV7-3 to TRBJ1-2, with D perhaps matching TRBD1 (6 bases). This CDR3 comprises 13 residues. The germline V and J ends were trimmed by 5 bases and 7 bases, with 14 bases remaining between them. Germline loops: CDR1 SGHTA, CDR2 FQGTGA. CDR3 DNA sequence: TGTGCCAGCAGCCCAAGGGGGGGCGCTGGCTACACCTTC. Translating it yields CASSPRGGAGYTF. Filled out from reference TRBV7-3 and TRBJ1-2, the complete variable domain reads GAGVSQTPSNKVTEKGKYVELRCDPISGHTALYWYRQSLGQGPEFLIYFQGTGAADDSGLPNDRFFAVRPEGSVSTLKIQRTERGDSAVYLCASSPRGGAGYTFGSGTRLTVV.

V gene TRBV6-5 combines with J gene TRBJ2-7; 10 nucleotides line up with TRBD1. CDR1 is MNHEY, CDR2 SVGAGI, per germline. V was clipped by 2 bases and J by 2 bases; unmatched bases: 3. The CDR3 has 15 residues. The CDR3 region has the DNA TGTGCCAGCAGTTACGAGGGGACAGGGGCCTACGAGCAGTACTTC. Its translation: CASSYEGTGAYEQYF.

The chain carries TRBV5-6 and TRBJ2-2, with no clear D. V lost 3 bases to trimming and J lost 6 bases, with 9 bases between them. The CDR3 sequence is 13 residues long. CDR1 is SGHDT and CDR2 is YYEEEE in the germline V gene. Written as DNA, the CDR3 is TGTGCCAGCAGCTACTGGCAGGCCGGGGAGCTGTTTTTT. Its protein product is CASSYWQAGELFF.

The V and J genes are TRBV6-1 and TRBJ2-7; TRBD1 matches at 9 bases. CDR1 and CDR2 from the germline V gene are MNHNS and SASEGT. V lost 4 bases and J lost 2; bases outside the gene matches: 6. This CDR3 is 15 amino acids long. CDR3 residues: CASSAATGGTYEQYF. The CDR3 DNA reads TGTGCCAGCAGTGCCGCGACAGGGGGAACCTACGAGCAGTACTTC.

The V gene is TRBV7-2, the J gene TRBJ2-7; TRBD2 is a possible D gene (7 bases). The germline CDR1 and CDR2 sequences are SGHTA and FQGNSA. The CDR3 contains 15 residues. Trimming took 5 bases from V and 3 from J, leaving 17 bases between them. Here the CDR3 reads CASSPAGGGGYEQYF. For the CDR3, the DNA is TGTGCCAGCAGCCCCGCCGGCGGGGGCGGCTACGAGCAGTACTTC.

The gene calls are TRBV28 and TRBJ2-1; tentative D call: TRBD2 (5 bases). V lost 3 bases and J lost 0, with 9 bases in between. The germline V gene encodes CDR1 MDHEN and CDR2 SYDVKM. CDR3 size: 15 residues. Here the CDR3 DNA reads TGTGCCAGCAGTTTTTTAGGGAGCTCCTACAATGAGCAGTTCTTC. It codes for CASSFLGSSYNEQFF.

The rearrangement joins TRBV11-2 to TRBJ1-5; perhaps TRBD1 as D (6 bases). CDR3 size: 15 residues. Germline V gene data show CDR1 as SGHAT and CDR2 as FQNNGV. V was pared by 2 bases and J by 2 bases, with 10 bases between. The CDR3 is CASSLQGQGNQPQHF. CDR3 nucleotides: TGTGCCAGCAGCTTACAGGGGCAGGGCAATCAGCCCCAGCATTTT.

This clone was recorded once. V and J are TRBV11-2 and TRBJ1-4; D might be TRBD1 (5 bases). Deletions cut 7 bases from V and 12 bases from J, with 18 bases between. The CDR3 extends over 13 amino acids. The V gene's germline CDR1 is SGHAT and CDR2 FQNNGV. CDR3 coding DNA: TGTGCCAGCACCCCGGAGGGGTGGACACAACTGTTTTTT. Its protein is CASTPEGWTQLFF.

This sequence joins TRBV7-9 and TRBJ2-1; TRBD2 agrees at 14 bases. This CDR3 contains 19 residues. Germline V gene data show CDR1 as SEHNR and CDR2 as FQNEAQ (reference sequence). The V gene end was trimmed by 3 bases and the J gene end by 4 bases; junction bases not matched to a gene: 11. This chain's CDR3 is CASSFYRVGLAGGYNEQFF. CDR3 DNA: TGTGCCAGCAGCTTCTACAGAGTTGGACTAGCGGGAGGATACAATGAGCAGTTCTTC.

This clone occurred a few times. V gene TRBV19 combines with J gene TRBJ2-5; TRBD2 agrees at 10 bases. The CDR3 length is 12 residues. CDR1 is LNHDA, CDR2 SQIVND, per germline (reference sequence). Trimming at V came to 8 bases and at J to 5 bases, leaving 2 bases not matched to a gene. This CDR3 reads CASLGLAETQYF. CDR3 bases: TGTGCCAGTTTGGGACTAGCGGAGACCCAGTACTTC.

J is TRBJ1-4 and V is TRBV18; 9 bases are a match to TRBD1. This CDR3 has 15 residues. Trimming cost V 4 bases and J 7 bases; bases outside gene matches: 7. Germline CDR1 is KGHSH and CDR2 is LQKENI. Written as DNA, the CDR3 is TGTGCCAGCTCACAAAGGACAGGGGACGGTGAAAAACTGTTTTTT. It codes for CASSQRTGDGEKLFF. Looking up the rest from reference TRBV18 and TRBJ1-4 gives the full variable domain: NAGVMQNPRHLVRRRGQEARLRCSPMKGHSHVYWYRQLPEEGLKFMVYLQKENIIDESGMPKERFSAEFPKEGPSILRIQQVVRGDSAAYFCASSQRTGDGEKLFFGSGTQLSVL.

The V and J genes are TRBV9 and TRBJ2-2; D call uncertain. V lost 3 bases, J lost 2 bases, and 14 bases lay in between. CDR1 is SGDLS, CDR2 YYNGEE, per germline. This CDR3 is built from 16 residues. The CDR3 sequence: CASSARVIGNTGELFF. CDR3 bases: TGTGCCAGCAGCGCCCGGGTCATTGGAAACACCGGGGAGCTGTTTTTT.

This clone was picked up a small number of times. This chain uses TRBV5-4 with TRBJ2-1; D call uncertain. The CDR3 loop spans 18 amino acids. The V and J ends lost 0 bases and 0 bases respectively, with 16 bases between them. Germline lookup yields CDR1 SGHNT and CDR2 YYREEE (reference sequence). The CDR3 sequence is CASSLVVATASSYNEQFF. CDR3 bases: TGTGCCAGCAGCTTGGTGGTCGCAACCGCGAGCTCCTACAATGAGCAGTTCTTC. The entire variable domain, with the rest obtained from reference TRBV5-4 and TRBJ2-1, is as follows: ETGVTQSPTHLIKTRGQQVTLRCSSQSGHNTVSWYQQALGQGPQFIFQYYREEENGRGNFPPRFSGLQFPNYSSELNVNALELDDSALYLCASSLVVATASSYNEQFFGPGTRLTVL.

The chain carries TRBV28 and TRBJ2-1; 8 positions agree with TRBD2. The germline V gene has CDR1 MDHEN and CDR2 SYDVKM. After removal of 5 bases from V and 4 bases from J, the junction contained 10 bases not matched to a gene. The CDR3 extends over 16 amino acids. The CDR3 DNA sequence: TGTGCCAGCAGTCCCTACGGGGGGGGCTCGTACAATGAGCAGTTCTTC. Translating it yields CASSPYGGGSYNEQFF.

The chain is built from TRBV15 and TRBJ2-4; D may be TRBD1 (5 bases). Germline-derived CDR1 and CDR2 are LNHNV and YYDKDF (reference sequence). The CDR3 length is 16 residues. Trimming left V 1 base short and J 0 bases short, with 10 bases between. CDR3 sequence: CATSRGVQGAKNIQYF. The CDR3 DNA sequence: TGTGCCACCAGCAGAGGAGTCCAGGGAGCCAAAAACATTCAGTACTTC.

This clone has more than one count but fewer than ten. The V call is TRBV5-5, the J call TRBJ1-1; no definite D call. Germline V CDR1 and CDR2: SGHKS, YYEKEE (reference sequence). This CDR3 has 13 residues. Trimming pared 1 base from V and 10 bases from J, leaving 14 bases between. CDR3 in DNA: TGTGCCAGCAGCTTGTCGTCGATGGTCGGAGCTTTCTTT. This sequence encodes CASSLSSMVGAFF.

A single count supports this clone. The J gene is TRBJ1-2, the V gene TRBV5-5; D is possibly TRBD1 (5 bases). The CDR3 loop spans 16 amino acids. The V gene lost 1 base and the J gene lost 10 bases, with 23 bases spanning the gap. Germline lookup yields CDR1 SGHKS and CDR2 YYEKEE (reference sequence). This CDR3 reads CASSLISTTGLLAYTF. The CDR3 DNA reads as TGTGCCAGCAGCTTGATAAGTACGACGGGACTGCTTGCCTACACCTTC.

The gene calls are TRBV4-1 and TRBJ2-2, with D perhaps TRBD2 (5 bases). Germline assignment: CDR1 MGHRA and CDR2 YSYEKL. The CDR3 extends over 13 amino acids. V was trimmed by 4 bases and J by 8 bases, leaving 11 bases between them. CDR3 sequence: CASSPTGRGELFF. CDR3 bases: TGCGCCAGCAGCCCAACGGGGAGAGGGGAGCTGTTTTTT.

The chain recombines TRBV27 with TRBJ1-5; D gene unclear. Between the trimmed V and J ends, which lost 0 bases and 3 bases, there was a span of 9 bases. The length of the CDR3 is 15 residues. Looked up from germline, CDR1 is MNHEY and CDR2 is SMNVEV (reference sequence). CDR3 sequence reads: CASSLSYTYNQPQHF. The CDR3 region has the DNA TGTGCCAGCAGTTTATCGTACACATACAATCAGCCCCAGCATTTT.

The chain links TRBV29-1 to TRBJ2-1; D may be TRBD1 (6 bases). This CDR3 contains 15 residues. CDR1 is SQVTM and CDR2 is ANQGSEA in the germline V gene. CDR3 region: CSANRDNRLANEQFF. The CDR3 DNA follows: TGCAGTGCAAACCGGGACAACCGACTGGCCAATGAGCAGTTCTTC.

The chain employs TRBV18 and TRBJ1-5; TRBD1 aligns across 9 bases. The CDR3 covers 16 residues. CDR1 and CDR2 (germline): KGHSH, LQKENI. With V trimmed by 0 bases and J by 5 bases, 5 bases remained unmatched. CDR3 DNA: TGTGCCAGCTCACCACCGCCGGGACAGGGTCATCAGCCCCAGCATTTT. This translates into CASSPPPGQGHQPQHF.

J is TRBJ2-5 and V is TRBV5-6, with 11 bases lining up with TRBD1. This CDR3 spans 16 amino acids. The V and J ends lost 5 bases and 3 bases, in that order; junction bases with no gene match: 9. CDR1 and CDR2 from the germline V gene are SGHDT and YYEEEE. This chain's CDR3 is CASSPKPGQGEETQYF. CDR3 bases: TGTGCCAGCAGTCCCAAGCCGGGACAGGGGGAAGAGACCCAGTACTTC.

This clone was seen more than once but under ten times. This sequence joins TRBV5-6 and TRBJ2-7, with D maybe TRBD2 (6 bases). CDR1 is SGHDT and CDR2 is YYEEEE in the germline V gene. This CDR3 has 15 residues. Trimming left V 2 bases short and J 9 bases short, with 21 bases between. The CDR3 nucleotides are TGTGCCAGCAGCTTATCCCGGACCGGCGTGGGAGGGCAGTACTTC. Its protein is CASSLSRTGVGGQYF. Full variable domain (rest looked up from reference TRBV5-6 and TRBJ2-7): DAGVTQSPTHLIKTRGQQVTLRCSPKSGHDTVSWYQQALGQGPQFIFQYYEEEERQRGNFPDRFSGHQFPNYSSELNVNALLLGDSALYLCASSLSRTGVGGQYFGPGTRLTVT.

The CDR3 DNA reads TGTGCCAGCAGCGTGGTACAGGGAAATGGCTACACCTTC. Encoded protein: CASSVVQGNGYTF. The chain uses TRBV9 and TRBJ1-2; possible D gene TRBD1, 6 bases. The ends were cut back, 2 bases at V and 6 bases at J, with 11 bases in the middle. The CDR3 loop spans 13 amino acids. Germline V gives CDR1 SGDLS, CDR2 YYNGEE.

V usage is TRBV10-3 and J usage is TRBJ1-1; tentative D call: TRBD1 (6 bases). V was clipped by 10 bases and J by 0 bases, with 12 bases between them. The germline gives CDR1 ENHRY, CDR2 SYGVKD. There are 13 residues in the CDR3. This CDR3 reads CATRQDMNTEAFF. The CDR3 DNA reads TGTGCCACACGACAGGACATGAACACTGAAGCTTTCTTT.

The chain combines TRBV7-2 with TRBJ2-7; 7 bases map to TRBD2. Germline CDR1 SGHTA, CDR2 FQGNSA. This CDR3 has 14 amino acids. V lost 3 bases and J lost 6; bases outside the gene matches: 8. CDR3 region: CASSLAGASSEQYF. The CDR3 region has the DNA TGTGCCAGCAGCTTGGCGGGAGCTTCGAGCGAGCAGTACTTC.

This chain links TRBV5-1 with TRBJ1-4, with a possible D match to TRBD1 (6 bases). Deletions cut 3 bases from V and 4 bases from J, with 19 bases between. The CDR3 length is 17 residues. Germline V gene lookup returns CDR1 SGHRS and CDR2 YFSETQ. The CDR3 loop reads CASSSGGRGAGNEKLFF. For the CDR3, the DNA is TGCGCCAGCAGCTCCGGGGGGCGGGGCGCGGGTAATGAAAAACTGTTTTTT.